Listed here is a single TCR beta chain. This specimen belongs to a study of blood T cell repertoires in COVID-19. Participants were aged about 18 to 100 years, lived in over 20 US areas, and enrolled virtually. In assigning cohorts, the study relied on participant-reported clinical history. Either two negative PCRs, clearance, or symptom resolution qualified Cohort 3 donors as recovered. Using immunoSEQ multiplex PCR, the repertoire was profiled, and TCRdb retains in-frame clones only, with some absent. Of under 200,000 clones in the sample, less than 85% were seen once. Trimming pared 7 bases from V and 3 bases from J, leaving 24 bases between. Germline lookup yields CDR1 SGHRS and CDR2 YFSETQ. The CDR3 contains 17 residues.

The specimen was PBMCs or T cells enriched from blood (not recorded which). The receptor was isolated from a man aged 60 to 75 who had recovered from COVID-19. The chain carries TRBV5-1 and TRBJ2-3; D might be TRBD2 (9 bases). In DNA, the CDR3 is TGCGCCAGCTCCCAGGGGGCTAGCGGGGTGGGGACAGATACGCAGTATTTT. Translated, it gives CASSQGASGVGTDTQYF.